Sequencing of this T cell receptor beta chain was carried out in a study of human T cells and chemical hapten exposure. Germline loops: CDR1 SGHAT, CDR2 FQNNGV. This CDR3 contains 14 residues. V was trimmed by 5 bases and J by 3 bases, leaving 14 bases between them. Described time point: pre-sensitization, week 0. Treatment reported: therapeutic diphenylcyclopropenone sensitization with weekly scalp DPC. TCRdb ran MiXCR on the RACE reads and lists one entry per CDR3 protein. The data show about 120,000 distinct CDR3 sequences, about 13% seen once. The sample consisted of whole blood, taken in connection with sensitization to the hapten diphenylcyclopropenone (DPC). The chain employs TRBV11-2 and TRBJ2-7, with D unresolved. The TCR comes from a woman aged 18-29 years with alopecia areata. Some clones in this sample may be carry-over from other donors' samples. This CDR3 is CASSPSSRYYEQYF. In nucleotides, the CDR3 is TGTGCCAGCAGCCCTAGTTCCAGGTACTACGAGCAGTACTTC. The complete variable domain, with remaining parts taken from reference TRBV11-2 and TRBJ2-7, reads EAGVAQSPRYKIIEKRQSVAFWCNPISGHATLYWYQQILGQGPKLLIQFQNNGVVDDSQLPKDRFSAERLKGVDSTLKIQPAKLEDSAVYLCASSPSSRYYEQYFGPGTRLTVT.